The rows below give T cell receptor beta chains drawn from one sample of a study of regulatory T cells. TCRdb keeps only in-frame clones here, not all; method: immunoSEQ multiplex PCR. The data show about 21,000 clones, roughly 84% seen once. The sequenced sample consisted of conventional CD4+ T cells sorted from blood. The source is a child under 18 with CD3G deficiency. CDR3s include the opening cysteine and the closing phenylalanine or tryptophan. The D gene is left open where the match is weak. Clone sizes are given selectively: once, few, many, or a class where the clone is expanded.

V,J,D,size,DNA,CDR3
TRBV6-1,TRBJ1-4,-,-,TGTGCCAGCAGTGTAGGGGACAAATCGGTCGGAAAACTGTTTTTT,CASSVGDKSVGKLFF
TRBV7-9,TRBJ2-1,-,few,TGTGCCAGCAGCTTAAGAATGGCGAGCTCCTACAATGAGCAGTTCTTC,CASSLRMASSYNEQFF
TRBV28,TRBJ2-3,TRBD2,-,TGTGCCAGCAGTCCGAACCGGGGACTAGCGGGATTAAGAGATACGCAGTATTTT,CASSPNRGLAGLRDTQYF
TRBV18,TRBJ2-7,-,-,TGTGCCAGCTCACAAGGGACAATCGGGGAGCAGTACTTC,CASSQGTIGEQYF
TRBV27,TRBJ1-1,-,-,TGTGCCAGCAGTTTAGGGATGAACACTGAAGCTTTCTTT,CASSLGMNTEAFF
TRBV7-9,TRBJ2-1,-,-,TGTGCCAGCAGTTTAGCCGGGATTATGAGCTCCTACAATGAGCAGTTCTTC,CASSLAGIMSSYNEQFF
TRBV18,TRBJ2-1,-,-,TGTGCCAGCTCACCACGTAGGGAATACAATGAGCAGTTCTTC,CASSPRREYNEQFF
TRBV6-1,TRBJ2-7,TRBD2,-,TGTGCCAGCAGCCGACTAGCGGGGGACTACGAGCAGTACTTC,CASSRLAGDYEQYF
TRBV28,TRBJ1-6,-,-,TGTGCCAGCAGAGGCAGGGTTGATTCACCCCTCCACTTT,CASRGRVDSPLHF
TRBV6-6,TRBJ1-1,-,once,TGTGCCAGCACCCATAACGGTAGGGCAGGGACTGAAGCTTTCTTT,CASTHNGRAGTEAFF
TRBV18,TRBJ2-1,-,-,TGTGCCAGCTCACCGGGGCTGAACAATGAGCAGTTCTTC,CASSPGLNNEQFF
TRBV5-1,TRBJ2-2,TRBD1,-,TGCGCCAGCAGTCGACAGGGAAGCGGCACCGGGGAGCTGTTTTTT,CASSRQGSGTGELFF
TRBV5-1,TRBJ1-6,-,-,TGCGCCAGCAGCTTGAAAGGGACGGGTAATTCACCCCTCCACTTT,CASSLKGTGNSPLHF
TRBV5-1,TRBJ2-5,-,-,TGCGCCAGCAGCTACAACCAAGAGACCCAGTACTTC,CASSYNQETQYF
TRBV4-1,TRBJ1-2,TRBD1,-,TGCGCCAGCAGCCCGGGACAGGGGGCGGTTAACTATGGCTACACCTTC,CASSPGQGAVNYGYTF
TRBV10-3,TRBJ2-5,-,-,TGTGCCATCAGTGAAAAAGAGCAGTACTTC,CAISEKEQYF
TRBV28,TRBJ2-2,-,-,TGTGCCAGCAGTTTCCGGTCCTCCGGGGAGCTGTTTTTT,CASSFRSSGELFF
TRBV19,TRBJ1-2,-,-,TGTGCCAGTAGTATAAGGTTCAGGGGCACGCACGACGGCTACACCTTC,CASSIRFRGTHDGYTF
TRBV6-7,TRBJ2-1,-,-,TGTGCCAGCAGAAGGGGGGGCAACTCGGGTGGACGGTACAATGAGCAGTTCTTC,CASRRGGNSGGRYNEQFF
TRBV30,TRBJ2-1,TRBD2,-,TGTGCCTGGAGCGTCAAGAGGACTAGCGGGAGAGGGGAGCAGTTCTTC,CAWSVKRTSGRGEQFF
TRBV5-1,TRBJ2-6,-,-,TGCGCCAGCAGCTTGGATCGGCGCTCTGGGGCCAACGTCCTGACTTTC,CASSLDRRSGANVLTF
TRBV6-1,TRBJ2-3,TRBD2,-,TGTGCCAGCAGTGGACTAGCGATGATCGATACGCAGTATTTT,CASSGLAMIDTQYF
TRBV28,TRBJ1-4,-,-,TGTGCCAGCAGTTTATGGGACAGAAATGAAAAACTGTTTTTT,CASSLWDRNEKLFF
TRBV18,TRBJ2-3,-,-,TGTGCCAGCTCTCTCAGCGGGGATACGCAGTATTTT,CASSLSGDTQYF
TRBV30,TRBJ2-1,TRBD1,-,TGTGCCTGGGAGAGTGGGCAGGGGGCTTTCAATGAGCAGTTCTTC,CAWESGQGAFNEQFF
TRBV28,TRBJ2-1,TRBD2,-,TGTGCCAGCAGTTCGGGGGGATTCCCGTACAATGAGCAGTTCTTC,CASSSGGFPYNEQFF
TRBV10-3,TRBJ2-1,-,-,TGTGCCAGCCGGACTGAATGGGGTGAGCAGTTCTTC,CASRTEWGEQFF
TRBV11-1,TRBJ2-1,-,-,TGTGCCAGCAGCTTAGGAGGAGGGTCGGGCTCCTACAATGAGCAGTTCTTC,CASSLGGGSGSYNEQFF
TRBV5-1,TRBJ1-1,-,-,TGCGCCAGCAGTTATGCCTGGAACACTGAAGCTTTCTTT,CASSYAWNTEAFF
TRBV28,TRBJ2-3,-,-,TGTGCCAGCAGTTCGACAGTTACGGTCGATACGCAGTATTTT,CASSSTVTVDTQYF
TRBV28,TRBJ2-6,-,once,TGTGCCAGCAGCCGTGTAAGCTCTGGGGCCAACGTCCTGACTTTC,CASSRVSSGANVLTF
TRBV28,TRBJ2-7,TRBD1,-,TGTGCCAGCAGAACCGGGACAGTGCCGGGGAGCGAGCAGTACTTC,CASRTGTVPGSEQYF
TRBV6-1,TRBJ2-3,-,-,TGTGCCAGCAGTGAAACAGGCCACGGCACAGATACGCAGTATTTT,CASSETGHGTDTQYF
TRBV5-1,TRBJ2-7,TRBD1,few,TGCGCCAGCAGCCTGACGGGACAGGGGACCTTCGAGCAGTACTTC,CASSLTGQGTFEQYF
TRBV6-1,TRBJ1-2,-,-,TGTGCCAGCAGTTCCAGGGACGTTCGGGGCTACACCTTC,CASSSRDVRGYTF
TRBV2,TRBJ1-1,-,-,TGTGCCAGCAGTGAGGTTAGGGGGAGGGACACTGAAGCTTTCTTT,CASSEVRGRDTEAFF
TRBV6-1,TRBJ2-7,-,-,TGTGCCAGCACCAGGGCGTACGAGCAGTACTTC,CASTRAYEQYF
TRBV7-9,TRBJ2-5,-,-,TGTGCCAGCAGCGCGCCACAGAGAAGCGAGACCCAGTACTTC,CASSAPQRSETQYF
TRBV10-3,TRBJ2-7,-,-,TGTGCCATCAGTGACCCCCCGGGACAGGTCGCGGGACTAGCTCCCTACGAGCAGTACTTC,CAISDPPGQVAGLAPYEQYF
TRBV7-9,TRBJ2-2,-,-,TGTGCCAGCGGAAAGGACACCGGGGAGCTGTTTTTT,CASGKDTGELFF
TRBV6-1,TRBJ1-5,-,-,TGTGCCAGCAGTGGGGGGTGGAAAGCAAATCAGCCCCAGCATTTT,CASSGGWKANQPQHF
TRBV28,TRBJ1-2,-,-,TGTGCCAGCAGTTTTCGAGCGGGCTATGGCTACACCTTC,CASSFRAGYGYTF
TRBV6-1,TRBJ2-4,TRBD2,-,TGTGCCAGCAGTGAAAAAGTAGCGGGAGGGACAGCCAAAAACATTCAGTACTTC,CASSEKVAGGTAKNIQYF
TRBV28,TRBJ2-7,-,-,TGTGCCAGCACCCCTACGGGGACCGGACGCTACGAGCAGTACTTC,CASTPTGTGRYEQYF
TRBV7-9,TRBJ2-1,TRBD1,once,TGTGCCAGCAGAAGGACAGGGAACAATGAGCAGTTCTTC,CASRRTGNNEQFF
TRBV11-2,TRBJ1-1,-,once,TGTGCCAGCAGCTTAGGACTAGGACGGCCGAACACTGAAGCTTTCTTT,CASSLGLGRPNTEAFF
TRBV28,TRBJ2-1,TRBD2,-,TGTGCCAGCAGCCTCGGACTAGCGGGAGTCCCTGGTTCACAGTTCTTC,CASSLGLAGVPGSQFF
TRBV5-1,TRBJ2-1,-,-,TGCGCCAGCAGCTTGGCCCCCAGAGTCAATGAGCAGTTCTTC,CASSLAPRVNEQFF
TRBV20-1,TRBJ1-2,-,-,TGCAGTGCTACCAGGGACGGTGGCTACACCTTC,CSATRDGGYTF
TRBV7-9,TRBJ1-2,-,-,TGTGCCAGCAGCCTGGACCTGAACCACTATGGCTACACCTTC,CASSLDLNHYGYTF
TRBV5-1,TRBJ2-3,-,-,TGCGCCAGCAGCTTGGACTCGGCAGATACGCAGTATTTT,CASSLDSADTQYF